The entry that follows covers one T cell receptor (beta chain) sequence. The antigen is unknown. This sample was taken from a study of cytomegalovirus exposure and HLA in healthy donors. Notes on the study in general: There were under 200 TCR beta chains listed as cytomegalovirus-associated.

CDR1 GTSNPN and CDR2 SVGIG come from the germline V gene (reference sequence). V was shortened by 1 base and J by 2 bases, with 7 bases between the two germline ends. The CDR3 loop spans 13 amino acids. PCR amplification relied on 60 Vbeta primers (plus 13 Jbeta primers). TCRdb keeps only in-frame clones here, not all; method: immunoSEQ multiplex PCR. The profile covers 55,000 to 70,000 clones, with 75% to 85% appearing a single time and 7.8% taken by the ten largest. The specimen sequenced was PBMCs. This chain joins TRBV30 and TRBJ2-3, with D possibly TRBD2 on 5 matching bases. The source is a man younger than 35 in good health and CMV-seropositive. The CDR3 DNA reads TGTGCCTGGAGTGCGACTAACACAGATACGCAGTATTTT. Its protein is CAWSATNTDTQYF. The whole variable domain, filled in from reference TRBV30 and TRBJ2-3, reads SQTIHQWPATLVQPVGSPLSLECTVEGTSNPNLYWYRQAAGRGLQLLFYSVGIGQISSEVPQNLSASRPQDRQFILSSKKLLLSDSGFYLCAWSATNTDTQYFGPGTRLTVL.